The rows below give T cell receptor beta chains drawn from one sample of a study of blood T cell repertoires in COVID-19. Some clones are missing from TCRdb's copy, which holds only in-frame ones; the method was immunoSEQ multiplex PCR. The sample holds 150,000 to 200,000 clones, around 80% seen once. Sequenced material: peripheral blood. All receptors come from a man in his 70s with active or convalescent COVID-19. CDR3s include the opening cysteine and the closing phenylalanine or tryptophan. Fields, in order: J gene, V gene, clone size, CDR3 protein. Clone size, where shown, is once, few, many, or a class for clones that have expanded.

TRBJ2-2 | TRBV5-1 | once | CASTPDRGQVGELFF
TRBJ1-2 | TRBV6-4 | . | CASSSDRASGGYTF
TRBJ1-3 | TRBV10-3 | . | CATEDRGNTIYF
TRBJ2-5 | TRBV6-2/TRBV6-3 | . | CASSYSKGHGETQYF
TRBJ2-2 | TRBV14 | . | CASSQQGIGELFF
TRBJ1-2 | TRBV3-1/TRBV3-2 | few | CASSQDLRGRGYTF
TRBJ2-7 | TRBV30 | . | CAWNQGTAGAYEQYF
TRBJ2-6 | TRBV2 | . | CASSQQGAGANVLTF
TRBJ1-3 | TRBV30 | . | CACSPNRNTIYF
TRBJ2-7 | TRBV13 | . | CASSFVARRTLDIQQYF
TRBJ2-2 | TRBV6-2/TRBV6-3 | . | CASSRRRFTGELFF
TRBJ2-3 | TRBV29-1 | . | CSVDSLAASTDTQYF
TRBJ1-2 | TRBV30 | . | CAWSWGGRLLYGYTF
TRBJ2-3 | TRBV6-5 | few | CASSRRQGTDTQYF
TRBJ2-7 | TRBV30 | . | CAWAKKGQGIGEQYF
TRBJ2-7 | TRBV9 | . | CASSLGTGGYEQYF
TRBJ2-2 | TRBV9 | few | CASSGTPHAAGELFF
TRBJ2-1 | TRBV18 | few | CASSPRPSGSVYSYNEQFF
TRBJ1-5 | TRBV12-3/TRBV12-4 | . | CASSDRNQPQHF
TRBJ2-7 | TRBV12-3/TRBV12-4 | . | CASSLGATYEQYF
TRBJ1-1 | TRBV6-5 | . | CASSRQITTEAFF
TRBJ2-7 | TRBV27 | . | CASSPTGFGEQYF
TRBJ2-2 | TRBV5-1 | . | CASKPDPNTGELFF
TRBJ1-2 | TRBV7-9 | few | CASSLIPHYGYTF
TRBJ2-2 | TRBV3-1/TRBV3-2 | . | CASSQYTGRNTGELFF
TRBJ1-6 | TRBV10-2 | . | CASSESQGGYSPLHF